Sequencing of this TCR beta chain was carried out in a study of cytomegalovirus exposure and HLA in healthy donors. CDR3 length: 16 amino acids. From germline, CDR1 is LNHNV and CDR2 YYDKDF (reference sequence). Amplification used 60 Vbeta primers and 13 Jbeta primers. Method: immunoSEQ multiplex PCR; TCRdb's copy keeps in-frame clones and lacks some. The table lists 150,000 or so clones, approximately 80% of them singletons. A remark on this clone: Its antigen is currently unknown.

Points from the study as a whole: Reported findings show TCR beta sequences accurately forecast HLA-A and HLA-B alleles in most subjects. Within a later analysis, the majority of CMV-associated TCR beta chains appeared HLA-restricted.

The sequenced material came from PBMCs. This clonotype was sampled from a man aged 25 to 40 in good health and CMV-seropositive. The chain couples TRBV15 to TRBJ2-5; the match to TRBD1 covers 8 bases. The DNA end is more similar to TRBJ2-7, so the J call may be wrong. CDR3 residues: CATSRSQGEGDYEQYF. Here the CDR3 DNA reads TGTGCCACCAGCAGATCACAGGGGGAAGGTGACTACGAGCAGTACTTC.